This TCR beta chain was sequenced during a study of identical twins. Template switching introduced a universal primer site, and the cDNA bore unique molecular identifiers. TCRdb re-derived calls from the 5' RACE reads in MiXCR, one entry per CDR3 protein. Among about 220,000 distinct CDR3 sequences listed, under 8.5% were seen once. This CDR3 region has 13 residues. The germline CDR1 and CDR2 sequences are WSHSY and SAAADI. For this clonotype: Its antigen is unknown. The junction departs from the called germline gene at one end, perhaps through a read error.

Study-wide findings and caveats: Model-predicted out-of-frame TCR alpha sharing fell below observed values in monozygotic twins.

The sample was also linked to a second study, of T cells expressing NK-cell markers. This second report adds: In sorted CD3+CD56+NKG2C+, CD3+CD56+NKG2C- and CD3+CD56-NKG2C+ T cells, TCR beta repertoires were obtained. Researchers report these clonotypes also headed the CD3+CD56-NKG2C+ fraction in several donors.

The clonotype comes from a woman in her late teens or twenties in good health. V and J are TRBV10-2 and TRBJ2-7, with unresolved D. Sequenced material: CD8+ T cells sorted from blood. CDR3 sequence (DNA): TGCGCCAGCAGTCTGATGGGTTCCTCCGAGCAGTACTTC. Translation: CASSLMGSSEQYF.